The 4 T cell receptor beta chains presented below share a single source sample, sequenced in a study of identifying expanded T cells in peripheral blood. Sequencing was performed with immunoSEQ multiplex PCR; in TCRdb, only in-frame clones are kept and a portion is missing. The sample lists under 100,000 clones; around nine tenths were seen once. The material sequenced was blood. The receptor source for this set is a person between 18 and 75 years old in good health.

The rearrangement links TRBV15 to TRBJ2-3, with 8 bases matching TRBD2. The CDR3 is 15 amino acids. Germline CDR1 is LNHNV and CDR2 is YYDKDF (reference sequence). Trimming removed 1 base from V and 5 bases from J; junction bases left unmatched: 5. CDR3 amino acids: CATSRAGGQIDTQYF. CDR3 nucleotide sequence: TGTGCCACCAGCAGAGCGGGGGGGCAAATAGATACGCAGTATTTT.

The chain combines TRBV5-4 with TRBJ2-7; 8 bases are a match to TRBD2. The CDR3 is made up of 15 amino acids. The V and J ends lost 2 bases and 0 bases, in that order; junction bases with no gene match: 4. The germline gives CDR1 SGHNT, CDR2 YYREEE (reference sequence). This CDR3 reads CASSFTGTSSYEQYF. Here the CDR3 DNA reads TGTGCCAGCAGCTTTACCGGGACTAGCTCCTACGAGCAGTACTTC.

The chain employs TRBV5-1 and TRBJ2-7; 9 bases fit TRBD1. Looked up from germline, CDR1 is SGHRS and CDR2 is YFSETQ. This CDR3 comprises 16 residues. V shed 0 bases and J 4 bases; nucleotides not matched to a gene: 8. CDR3 amino acids: CASSLGGTGRIYEQYF. In DNA, the CDR3 is TGCGCCAGCAGCTTGGGGGGGACAGGGAGGATATACGAGCAGTACTTC.

The CDR3 region has the DNA TGTGCCTGGAGTGTATCCAGCGTCGGTAATAATGAGCAGTTCTTC. Protein sequence: CAWSVSSVGNNEQFF. The V gene is TRBV30, the J gene TRBJ2-1; D is uncertain. Germline CDR1 and CDR2: GTSNPN and SVGIG (reference sequence). This CDR3 is built from 15 residues. Trimming removed 0 bases at V and 7 bases at J, with 16 bases between.